What follows describes a single T cell receptor (beta chain). Its target is not known. As for the donors, each was a healthy bone marrow donor. This specimen comes from a study of cytomegalovirus exposure and HLA in healthy donors. Looked up from germline, CDR1 is SGHRS and CDR2 is YFSETQ. The CDR3 is 14 residues long. The V end was cut by 4 bases, the J end by 2 bases, with 10 bases between. Amplification used 60 Vbeta primers and 13 Jbeta primers. Only in-frame clones appear in the TCRdb table, and some are missing; sequencing was by immunoSEQ multiplex PCR. The data show approximately 75,000 clones, over 60% seen once. Study conclusions and caveats: It was confirmed in vitro that three of the CMV-associated chains were specific for CMV antigens.

Sequences were obtained from PBMCs. This rearrangement joins TRBV5-1 to TRBJ1-5; a weak D match, TRBD1 (6 bases). This TCR was sampled from a male donor in good health and CMV-seronegative. The CDR3 loop reads CASSKSGGNQPQHF. The CDR3 DNA reads as TGCGCCAGCAGCAAGTCAGGGGGCAATCAGCCCCAGCATTTT.